The 16 T cell receptor beta chains below all came from one sample that was sequenced in a study of blood T cells in healthy people across ages. Through a sample-barcoded 5' primer and a J-beta primer mix, a second PCR was run for roughly 7 to 12 cycles. A single record per CDR3 protein comes from TCRdb applying MiXCR to the 5' RACE reads. The table includes fewer than 800,000 distinct CDR3 sequences, around 32% detected once. The sample consisted of blood. Receptors originate from a woman older than 75 in good health.

This clonotype showed up many times. The chain combines TRBV5-1 with TRBJ2-3; D remains ambiguous. V was pared by 3 bases and J by 1 base, with 9 bases between. The CDR3 length is 14 residues. Germline lookup yields CDR1 SGHRS and CDR2 YFSETQ. The CDR3 here is CASSWIPGTDTQYF. Here the CDR3 DNA reads TGCGCCAGCAGCTGGATCCCGGGCACAGATACGCAGTATTTT.

This clonotype was counted a few times. A much larger clone sits a single nucleotide away, making a read error possible. The chain recombines TRBV5-1 with TRBJ2-6; perhaps TRBD2 as D (7 bases). Germline V lookup: CDR1 SGHRS, CDR2 YFSETQ. This CDR3 contains 16 residues. CDR3 loop: CASSRGDLAGANVRTF. CDR3 coding DNA: TGCGCCAGCAGTCGGGGGGACCTTGCGGGGGCCAACGTCCGGACTTTC.

This clonotype was seen a handful of times. CDR3 sequence: CASSRDRGGETEAFF. The CDR3 region has the DNA TGTGCCAGCAGCCGGGACAGGGGTGGTGAGACTGAAGCTTTCTTT. The genes are TRBV7-2 and TRBJ1-1; 10 bases match TRBD1. CDR1 is SGHTA, CDR2 FQGNSA, per germline. The CDR3 runs to 15 residues. The J segment lost 5 bases and the V segment lost 5 bases, leaving 8 bases of the junction unmatched.

The CDR3 loop reads CASSPGLERETQYF. CDR3 DNA sequence: TGTGCCAGCAGTCCGGGACTAGAGAGAGAGACCCAGTACTTC. The chain is built from TRBV6-1 and TRBJ2-5; 8 bases map to TRBD2. The junction had 6 bases not matched to a gene; V was cut back by 5 bases and J by 4 bases. The CDR3 has 14 residues. Per germline, CDR1 MNHNS and CDR2 SASEGT.

The gene calls are TRBV5-1 and TRBJ1-6; D unclear. CDR1 and CDR2 (germline): SGHRS, YFSETQ. Trimming took off 4 bases at V and 6 bases at J, with 11 bases between the two ends. This CDR3 has 14 residues. The CDR3 spells CASSQTGPNSPLHF. The CDR3, as DNA: TGCGCCAGCAGCCAAACCGGGCCTAATTCACCCCTCCACTTT.

The chain recombines TRBV30 with TRBJ1-2; 8 bases are shared with TRBD1. Trimming removed 8 bases from V and 4 bases from J; junction bases left unmatched: 9. The CDR3 is 13 residues long. Germline CDR1 GTSNPN, CDR2 SVGIG (reference sequence). The CDR3 is CALSQGEGYGYTF. In DNA form, the CDR3 reads TGTGCCCTCTCACAGGGGGAGGGCTATGGCTACACCTTC.

This clonotype was recorded once. The V gene is TRBV5-1, the J gene TRBJ2-7, with a possible D match to TRBD1 (5 bases). CDR3 length equals 13 residues. V was clipped by 4 bases and J by 4 bases, with 12 bases between them. Germline CDR1 is SGHRS and CDR2 is YFSETQ. CDR3 nucleotides: TGCGCCAGCAGCCGCGGCAGGGATTACGAGCAGTACTTC. Its translation is CASSRGRDYEQYF.

This sequence joins TRBV20-1 and TRBJ2-5, with 10 bases aligning to TRBD1. The end of the DNA is better explained by TRBJ2-7, so the J call may be wrong. The CDR3 has 15 amino acids. CDR1 is DFQATT and CDR2 is SNEGSKA in the germline V gene (reference sequence). The CDR3 region is CSARDPTGGENEQYF. CDR3 in DNA: TGCAGTGCTAGAGATCCGACAGGGGGCGAAAACGAGCAGTACTTC.

Ten or more counts support this clonotype. The chain employs TRBV6-5 and TRBJ2-1; 7 nucleotides match TRBD1. Germline V gene lookup returns CDR1 MNHEY and CDR2 SVGAGI. V lost 5 bases to trimming and J lost 9 bases; unmatched junction nucleotides: 7. There are 13 residues in the CDR3. Here the CDR3 reads CASSKGQLLEQFF. Written as DNA, the CDR3 is TGTGCCAGCAGTAAGGGACAGCTTCTTGAGCAGTTCTTC.

Turning to this clonotype: A read error may be the cause here, since a much bigger clone is one base away. V gene TRBV12-3 or TRBV12-4 combines with J gene TRBJ1-5, with D possibly matching TRBD1 (5 bases). Trimming took 3 bases from V and 2 from J, leaving 11 bases between them. The CDR3 runs to 15 residues. The CDR3 sequence is CASSLRGMGNQPQHF. In DNA, the CDR3 is TGTGCCAGCAGTTTGAGGGGCATGGGCAATCAGCCCCAGCATTTT.

In regard to this clonotype: Its ends do not fully match the called genes, so a read error is possible. Here the CDR3 DNA reads TGTACCAGCAGCTTACCAGCGGGGGGTGGAGATACGCAGTATTTT. Amino acid sequence: CTSSLPAGGGDTQYF. The V gene is TRBV7-9, the J gene TRBJ2-3; 9 nucleotides align to TRBD2. The CDR3 runs 15 residues. Germline CDR1 SEHNR, CDR2 FQNEAQ (reference sequence).

The chain recombines TRBV18 with TRBJ1-2, with D uncertain. V was shortened by 2 bases and J by 3 bases, with 25 bases between the two germline ends. This CDR3 spans 19 amino acids. The germline CDR1 and CDR2 sequences are KGHSH and LQKENI. CDR3 DNA sequence: TGTGCCAGCTCACCAGGTTTCACGTCCCTCCTAGGGCAGGACTATGGCTACACCTTC. It codes for CASSPGFTSLLGQDYGYTF.

The chain links TRBV3-1 to TRBJ1-2; a possible D gene is TRBD1 (5 bases). This CDR3 is built from 16 residues. V was pared by 4 bases and J by 4 bases, with 19 bases between. In germline, CDR1 is LGHDT, CDR2 YNNKEL (reference sequence). This CDR3 reads CASSPSQMGGSYGYTF. The CDR3, as DNA: TGTGCCAGCAGCCCAAGCCAAATGGGGGGATCCTATGGCTACACCTTC.

In this sample, this clonotype turned up many times. The chain uses TRBV9 and TRBJ2-5; TRBD1 matches at 10 bases. Germline V lookup: CDR1 SGDLS, CDR2 YYNGEE. The J segment lost 2 bases and the V segment lost 0 bases, leaving 4 bases of the junction unmatched. The CDR3 extends over 16 amino acids. Here the CDR3 DNA reads TGTGCCAGCAGCGTAGGGCCGGGACAGGGGCAAGAGACCCAGTACTTC. It specifies CASSVGPGQGQETQYF.

The chain employs TRBV12-3 or TRBV12-4 and TRBJ2-5, with a possible D match to TRBD1 (5 bases). The length of the CDR3 is 14 residues. V was pared by 2 bases and J by 5 bases, with 12 bases between. CDR3 protein: CASSLTGRAETQYF. CDR3 sequence (DNA): TGTGCCAGCAGTTTAACTGGCAGGGCCGAGACCCAGTACTTC.

This clonotype appeared many times. V is TRBV5-8 and J is TRBJ2-3, with 7 positions matching TRBD1. CDR1 and CDR2 (germline): SGHTS, YDEGEE. The CDR3 is 14 amino acids. V trimming: 4 bases; J trimming: 6 bases; junction bases outside the gene matches: 8. CDR3 in DNA: TGTGCCAGCAGCCGGCGACAGGGAGCGGATACGCAGTATTTT. Residues: CASSRRQGADTQYF.